This paragraph covers one T cell receptor beta chain sequence. The ends lost 1 base at V and 1 base at J; junction bases unmatched: 1. The V gene's germline CDR1 is MNHNS and CDR2 SASEGT. The CDR3 totals 15 residues. This record belongs to a study of cytomegalovirus exposure and HLA in healthy donors. PCR employed 60 Vbeta and 13 Jbeta primers. Libraries were prepared by immunoSEQ multiplex PCR; TCRdb keeps only in-frame clonotypes and omits some of them. The sample has some 130,000 clones, roughly 80% seen once. The chain is built from TRBV6-1 and TRBJ2-3, with 8 bases matching TRBD2. This receptor was obtained from a woman in her forties or fifties in good health and CMV-seropositive. Sequencing was carried out using PBMCs. The CDR3 bases are TGTGCCAGCAGTGAAGGGACTAGCCGCACAGATACGCAGTATTTT. It specifies CASSEGTSRTDTQYF.